Sequencing of this T cell receptor (beta chain) was carried out in a study of early T cells in non-severe SARS-CoV-2 infection. Whole-study context: Sequencing was performed on bulk RNA from unsorted whole blood, leaving chains unpaired.

This clonotype was counted a few times. The CDR3 totals 15 residues. Germline loops: CDR1 SGDLS, CDR2 YYNGEE. With V trimmed by 3 bases and J by 10 bases, 6 bases remained unmatched. TCRdb fed the 5' RACE reads into MiXCR, producing one record per CDR3 protein. The repertoire includes tens of thousands of distinct CDR3 sequences, roughly an eighth of them detected once, and roughly 4.3% sits in the top ten. This sequence joins TRBV9 and TRBJ1-6, with 11 bases matching TRBD1. The sequence derives from an adult who was a healthcare worker with PCR-confirmed SARS-CoV-2 infection or an uninfected control (not recorded which). Material: whole blood. This CDR3 is CASSDGTGGNSPLHF. CDR3 DNA sequence: TGTGCCAGCAGCGATGGGACAGGGGGTAACTCACCCCTCCACTTT.